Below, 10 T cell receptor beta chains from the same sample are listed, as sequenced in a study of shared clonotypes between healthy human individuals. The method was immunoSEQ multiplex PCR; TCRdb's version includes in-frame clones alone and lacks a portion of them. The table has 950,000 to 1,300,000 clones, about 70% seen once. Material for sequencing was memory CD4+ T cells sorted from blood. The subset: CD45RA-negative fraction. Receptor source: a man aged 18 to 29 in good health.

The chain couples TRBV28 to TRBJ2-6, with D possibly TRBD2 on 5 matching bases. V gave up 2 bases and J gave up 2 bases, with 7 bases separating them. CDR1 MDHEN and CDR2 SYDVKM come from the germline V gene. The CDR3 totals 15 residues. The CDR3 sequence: CASSLEGPGANVLTF. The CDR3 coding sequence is TGTGCCAGCAGTTTAGAGGGCCCTGGGGCCAACGTCCTGACTTTC.

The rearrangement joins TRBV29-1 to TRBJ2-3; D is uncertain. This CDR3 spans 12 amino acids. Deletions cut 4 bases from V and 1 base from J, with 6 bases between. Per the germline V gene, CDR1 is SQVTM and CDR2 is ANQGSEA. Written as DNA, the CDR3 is TGCAGCGTTGCTGTAGGCACAGATACGCAGTATTTT. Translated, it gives CSVAVGTDTQYF.

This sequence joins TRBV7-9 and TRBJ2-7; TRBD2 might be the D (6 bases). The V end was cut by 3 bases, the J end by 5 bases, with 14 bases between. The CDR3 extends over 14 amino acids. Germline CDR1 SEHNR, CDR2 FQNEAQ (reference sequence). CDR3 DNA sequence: TGTGCCAGCAGCTTCGGAGGGGTAGGCAACGAGCAGTACTTC. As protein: CASSFGGVGNEQYF.

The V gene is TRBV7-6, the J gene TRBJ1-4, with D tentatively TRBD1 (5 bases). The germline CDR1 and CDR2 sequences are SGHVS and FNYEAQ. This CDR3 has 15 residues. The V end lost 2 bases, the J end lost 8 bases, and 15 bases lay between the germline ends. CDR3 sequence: CASSLLGGTREKLFF. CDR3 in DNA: TGTGCCAGCAGCTTACTTGGGGGAACTCGGGAAAAACTGTTTTTT.

The CDR3 loop is CASSLAGQQSYEQYF. For the CDR3, the DNA is TGTGCCAGCAGCTTGGCGGGACAGCAATCCTACGAGCAGTACTTC. This sequence joins TRBV5-6 and TRBJ2-7; TRBD1 aligns across 7 bases. This CDR3 is 15 amino acids long. The V segment lost 0 bases and the J segment 1 base; nucleotides outside the gene matches: 4. CDR1 and CDR2 from the germline V gene are SGHDT and YYEEEE.

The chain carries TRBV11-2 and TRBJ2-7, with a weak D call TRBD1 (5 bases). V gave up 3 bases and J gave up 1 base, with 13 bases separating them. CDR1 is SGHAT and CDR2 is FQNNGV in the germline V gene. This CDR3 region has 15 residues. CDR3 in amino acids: CASSFLGVPSYEQYF. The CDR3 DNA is TGTGCCAGCAGCTTTTTAGGGGTGCCGTCCTACGAGCAGTACTTC.

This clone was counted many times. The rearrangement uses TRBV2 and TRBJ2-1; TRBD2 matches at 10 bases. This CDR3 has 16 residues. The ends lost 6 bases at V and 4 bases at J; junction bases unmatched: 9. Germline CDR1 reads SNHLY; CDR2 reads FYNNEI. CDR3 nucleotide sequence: TGTGCCAGCAGGGCCGGGACTAGCGTAGATTACAATGAGCAGTTCTTC. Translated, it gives CASRAGTSVDYNEQFF.

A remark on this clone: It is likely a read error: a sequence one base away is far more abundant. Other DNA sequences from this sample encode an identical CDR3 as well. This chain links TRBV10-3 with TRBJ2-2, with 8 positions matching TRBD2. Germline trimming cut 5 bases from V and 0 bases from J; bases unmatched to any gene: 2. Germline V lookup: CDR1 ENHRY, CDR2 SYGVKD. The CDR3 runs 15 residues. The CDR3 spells CAISLAGANTGELFF. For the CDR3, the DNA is TGTGCCATCAGTCTAGCGGGTGCGAACACCGGGGAGCTGTTTTTT.

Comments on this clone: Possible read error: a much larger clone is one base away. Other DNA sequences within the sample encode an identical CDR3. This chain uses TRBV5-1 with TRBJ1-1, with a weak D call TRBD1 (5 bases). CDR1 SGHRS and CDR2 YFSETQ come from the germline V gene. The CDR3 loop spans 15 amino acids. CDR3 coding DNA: TGCGCCAGCAGCCCCCACTTGACAGAGAACACTGAGGCTTTCTTT. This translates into CASSPHLTENTEAFF.

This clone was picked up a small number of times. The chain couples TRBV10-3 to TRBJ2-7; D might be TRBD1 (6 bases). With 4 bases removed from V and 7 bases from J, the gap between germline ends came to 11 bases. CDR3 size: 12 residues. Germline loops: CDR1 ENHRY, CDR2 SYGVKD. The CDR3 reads CAISVDRGEQYF. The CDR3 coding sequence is TGTGCCATCAGTGTGGACAGAGGGGAGCAGTACTTC.